Each of the 21 T cell receptor beta chains below was sequenced from the same sample in a study of CD8 T cells in ankylosing spondylitis. Using its own MiXCR run on the 5' RACE reads, TCRdb lists one record per CDR3 protein. Among 210,000 or so distinct CDR3 sequences listed, about 26% were seen once. Source material: blood, either unsorted or a sorted T cell fraction (not recorded which). The receptors stem from a male donor with ankylosing spondylitis or in good health (not recorded which).

In this sample, this clonotype turned up many times. The gene calls are TRBV12-3 or TRBV12-4 and TRBJ1-2, with a tentative D call TRBD1 (5 bases). V was shortened by 7 bases and J by 6 bases, with 24 bases between the two germline ends. The CDR3 extends over 16 amino acids. The CDR3 bases are TGTGCCAGCACCCCTGGACATGGAGGCAAAGTGCATGGCTACACCTTC. Protein product: CASTPGHGGKVHGYTF.

The chain's CDR3 is CSARGTSGKYNEQFF. CDR3 nucleotides: TGCAGTGCTAGGGGGACTAGCGGGAAGTACAATGAGCAGTTCTTC. This rearrangement joins TRBV20-1 to TRBJ2-1, with 13 bases that match TRBD2. Trimming cost V 3 bases and J 4 bases; bases outside gene matches: 3. This CDR3 is 15 amino acids long. Germline lookup yields CDR1 DFQATT and CDR2 SNEGSKA (reference sequence).

This clonotype occurred a few times. The V gene is TRBV10-2, the J gene TRBJ2-7; D gene unclear. Germline CDR1 and CDR2: WSHSY and SAAADI. The CDR3 is 14 residues long. The germline V and J ends were trimmed by 3 bases and 5 bases, with 14 bases remaining between them. The CDR3: CASSDIIITDEQYF. CDR3 nucleotide sequence: TGCGCCAGCAGTGACATCATTATTACCGACGAGCAGTACTTC.

This clonotype was seen just once. The J gene is TRBJ2-5, the V gene TRBV29-1; D gene unclear. V was cut by 4 bases and J by 4 bases, with 19 bases left in between. CDR1 SQVTM and CDR2 ANQGSEA come from the germline V gene. The CDR3 has 15 amino acids. CDR3 sequence reads: CSVGGFLAVGETQYF. The CDR3 bases are TGCAGCGTTGGTGGGTTTCTGGCTGTGGGAGAGACCCAGTACTTC.

This clonotype was detected ten times or more. V gene TRBV12-3 or TRBV12-4 combines with J gene TRBJ2-3, with a weak D call TRBD1 (6 bases). There are 16 residues in the CDR3. V was shortened by 3 bases and J by 4 bases, with 17 bases between the two germline ends. CDR3 region: CASSLTGHDMSDTQYF. CDR3 coding DNA: TGTGCCAGCAGTTTGACGGGACACGATATGTCAGATACGCAGTATTTT.

In this sample, this clonotype turned up many times. This chain connects TRBV20-1 to TRBJ1-2; D may be TRBD1 (6 bases). Trimming cost V 0 bases and J 6 bases, with 20 bases left between them. Per germline, CDR1 DFQATT and CDR2 SNEGSKA (reference sequence). The CDR3 consists of 16 residues. CDR3 sequence (DNA): TGCAGTGCTAGAGATCCCAGGGGCGCCCTCGGTGATGGCTACACCTTC. Protein product: CSARDPRGALGDGYTF.

To note about this clonotype: This may come from a read error, since a much larger clone is one base off. Because it lacks the conserved phenylalanine or tryptophan at the end, this CDR3 is likely a read error. The chain is built from TRBV3-1 and TRBJ2-7; TRBD1 aligns across 12 bases. The CDR3 extends over 14 amino acids. Germline CDR1 and CDR2: LGHDT and YNNKEL (reference sequence). Trimming removed 4 bases from V and 7 bases from J; junction bases left unmatched: 5. The CDR3 coding sequence is TGTGCCAGCAGCCCACGGGACAGGGGGCGTGAGCAGTACCTC. Residues: CASSPRDRGREQYL.

The chain joins TRBV20-1 to TRBJ2-1; D might be TRBD1 (5 bases). Between the trimmed V and J ends, which lost 1 base and 7 bases, there was a span of 11 bases. Per the germline V gene, CDR1 is DFQATT and CDR2 is SNEGSKA (reference sequence). The CDR3 sequence is 13 residues long. CDR3: CSARVTAFNEQFF. Written as DNA, the CDR3 is TGCAGTGCTAGAGTGACAGCATTTAATGAGCAGTTCTTC.

This clonotype was picked up many times. The CDR3 is CASSEARRQTGELFF. CDR3 sequence (DNA): TGTGCCAGCAGTGAAGCGAGGCGTCAGACCGGGGAGCTGTTTTTT. The chain combines TRBV6-1 with TRBJ2-2; no firm D call. Germline V lookup: CDR1 MNHNS, CDR2 SASEGT. The CDR3 runs 15 residues. V was pared by 0 bases and J by 5 bases, with 10 bases between.

This rearrangement joins TRBV12-3 or TRBV12-4 to TRBJ2-7; 9 positions agree with TRBD1. Germline trimming cut 5 bases from V and 5 bases from J; bases unmatched to any gene: 4. This CDR3 has 13 amino acids. The CDR3 nucleotides are TGTGCCAGCAGTCTACAGGGGGCCCACGAGCAGTACTTC. Translated, it gives CASSLQGAHEQYF.

The sample holds many counts of this clonotype. The chain couples TRBV5-1 to TRBJ2-1; D possibly corresponds to TRBD2 (6 bases). Trimming cost V 5 bases and J 9 bases, with 15 bases left between them. Germline CDR1 is SGHRS and CDR2 is YFSETQ. This CDR3 comprises 13 residues. Written as DNA, the CDR3 is TGCGCCAGCAGATCCCTGGGGGGATCTGAGCAGTTCTTC. Its protein is CASRSLGGSEQFF. Full variable domain (outside the CDR3, taken from reference TRBV5-1 and TRBJ2-1): KAGVTQTPRYLIKTRGQQVTLSCSPISGHRSVSWYQQTPGQGLQFLFEYFSETQRNKGNFPGRFSGRQFSNSRSEMNVSTLELGDSALYLCASRSLGGSEQFFGPGTRLTVL.

The chain links TRBV12-3 or TRBV12-4 to TRBJ2-6; a weak D match, TRBD2 (5 bases). The V and J ends lost 7 bases and 3 bases respectively, with 22 bases between them. The CDR3 runs 18 residues. CDR3 region: CASNSGLRGKDGANVLTF. CDR3 nucleotides: TGTGCCAGCAACTCGGGTCTTCGGGGAAAAGATGGGGCCAACGTCCTGACTTTC.

The chain combines TRBV13 with TRBJ1-1, with D possibly being TRBD1 (6 bases). Trimming stripped 6 bases from V and 1 base from J, with 15 bases between. Germline CDR1 PRHDT, CDR2 FYEKMQ (reference sequence). This CDR3 has 15 amino acids. CDR3 amino acids: CASRPMRGANTEAFF. CDR3 bases: TGTGCCAGCAGGCCGATGAGGGGGGCGAACACTGAAGCTTTCTTT.

The sample holds many counts of this clonotype. This rearrangement joins TRBV12-3 or TRBV12-4 to TRBJ2-7, with a possible D match to TRBD2 (5 bases). V was pared by 5 bases and J by 6 bases, with 17 bases between. CDR3 size: 14 residues. The CDR3 DNA reads TGTGCCAGCAGTCTCGGGATCCCTCCATCCGAGCAGTACTTC. Translating it yields CASSLGIPPSEQYF.

This clonotype was recorded many times. This sequence joins TRBV15 and TRBJ2-2, with D possibly being TRBD1 or TRBD2 (5 bases each). V was pared by 2 bases and J by 7 bases, with 17 bases between. There are 16 residues in the CDR3. CDR1 and CDR2 (germline): LNHNV, YYDKDF (reference sequence). The CDR3 nucleotides read TGTGCCACCAGCAGACCAGGGTCGAAAGGAGGCGGGGAGCTGTTTTTT. Translating gives CATSRPGSKGGGELFF.

V usage is TRBV4-3 and J usage is TRBJ2-3; D uncertain. This CDR3 contains 14 residues. Germline-derived CDR1 and CDR2 are LGHNA and YSLEER. Trimming shortened V by 0 bases and J by 0 bases, and 4 bases separated the two germline ends. The CDR3 DNA reads as TGCGCCAGCAGCCAAGAGTACAGCACAGATACGCAGTATTTT. It encodes CASSQEYSTDTQYF.

CDR3 region: CACCQDSSRYGSSYNEQFF. CDR3 DNA: TGTGCCTGCTGCCAAGATTCATCTCGGTACGGGAGCTCCTACAATGAGCAGTTCTTC. This chain uses TRBV3-1 with TRBJ2-1, with TRBD2 as a possible D gene (6 bases). CDR3 length: 19 amino acids. The V and J ends lost 11 bases and 0 bases respectively, with 29 bases between them. CDR1 is LGHDT, CDR2 YNNKEL, per germline (reference sequence).

This clonotype appeared many times. V gene TRBV12-3 or TRBV12-4 combines with J gene TRBJ1-1, with D unresolved. The V end lost 2 bases, the J end lost 1 base, and 5 bases lay between the germline ends. This CDR3 has 13 amino acids. Here the CDR3 reads CASSLTRNTEAFF. CDR3 DNA: TGTGCCAGCAGTTTAACCAGGAACACTGAAGCTTTCTTT.

At least ten counts were recorded for this clonotype. The chain recombines TRBV11-2 with TRBJ2-1; 10 nucleotides match TRBD2. This CDR3 is 15 amino acids long. The V and J ends lost 5 bases and 4 bases, in that order; junction bases with no gene match: 5. Germline assignment: CDR1 SGHAT and CDR2 FQNNGV. For the CDR3, the DNA is TGTGCCAGCAGCGCCGGGACTAGCGTATACAATGAGCAGTTCTTC. Protein: CASSAGTSVYNEQFF.

Ten or more counts support this clonotype. The rearrangement links TRBV7-2 to TRBJ1-5; the D gene is possibly TRBD1 (6 bases). This CDR3 comprises 14 residues. Germline V gene lookup returns CDR1 SGHTA and CDR2 FQGNSA. V was pared by 1 base and J by 5 bases, with 9 bases between. The CDR3 protein is CASSLEPGDQPQHF. DNA for the CDR3: TGTGCCAGCAGCTTAGAGCCAGGGGATCAGCCCCAGCATTTT.

The rearrangement links TRBV20-1 to TRBJ2-3, with 9 nucleotides matching TRBD2. From germline, CDR1 is DFQATT and CDR2 SNEGSKA (reference sequence). V was clipped by 4 bases and J by 3 bases; unmatched bases: 5. The CDR3 spans 14 residues. The CDR3 sequence: CSAILAGPTDTQYF. DNA of the CDR3: TGCAGTGCTATACTAGCGGGCCCTACAGATACGCAGTATTTT.